This T cell receptor (beta chain) was obtained from a study of shared clonotypes between healthy human individuals. Study-wide points: Sequencing depth was expected to affect clonotype sharing among donors. Clonotypes shared by all four donors outscored non-shared clonotypes in generation probability.

A remark on this clone: The antigen is undetermined.

Researchers divided each subset's genomic DNA evenly across several immunoSEQ plates. Using immunoSEQ multiplex PCR, the repertoire was profiled, and TCRdb retains in-frame clones only, with some absent. The sample includes millions of clones, 95% of them seen just once. The CDR3 is 12 amino acids. Trimming took 5 bases from V and 7 from J, leaving 11 bases between them. Germline V gene data show CDR1 as MDHEN and CDR2 as SYDVKM. Donors were healthy HIV-negative adults without recent acute infections or vaccinations. The receptor comes from a man younger than 35 in good health. This rearrangement joins TRBV28 to TRBJ1-2; D is uncertain. Sequences were obtained from naive CD4+ T cells sorted from blood. Indicated subset: CD45RA+ positively selected. CDR3 nucleotides: TGTGCCAGCAGTGCTAGCTCCTTTGGCTACACCTTC. It is translated as CASSASSFGYTF.